This T cell receptor (beta chain) was sequenced in a study of shared clonotypes between healthy human individuals. Sequencing used immunoSEQ multiplex PCR; TCRdb keeps in-frame clones, though not all of them. The table includes 2 million to 2.5 million clones, 90% to 96% detected once. J was trimmed by 7 bases and V by 1 base; bases with no gene match: 8. This CDR3 contains 16 residues. Germline V gene data show CDR1 as KGHSH and CDR2 as LQKENI. Only a few counts were recorded for this clone. Sequenced sample: naive CD4+ T cells sorted from blood. Described subset: CD45RA+ positively selected. V usage is TRBV18 and J usage is TRBJ2-7; 12 bases are shared with TRBD1. The receptor comes from a man in his late teens or twenties in good health. The CDR3 region is CASSPQGQGAAGEQYF. CDR3 sequence (DNA): TGTGCCAGCTCACCACAGGGACAGGGGGCTGCTGGGGAGCAGTACTTC.